This passage covers 8 T cell receptor beta chains from one sample sequenced in a study of tumor-infiltrating lymphocytes in primary liver carcinoma. From 400 to 550 ng total RNA, TCR beta cDNA was generated with a primer in the constant region. What produced the TCR beta libraries was three nested multiplex PCR rounds using slightly modified ARM-PCR. Both of the initial two PCR rounds ran for about 11 cycles and employed TRBV1-TRBV30 forward primers alongside a C-beta reverse primer. TCRdb analysed the multiplex PCR reads with MiXCR anew, one entry per CDR3 protein. Here the sample spans roughly 50,000 distinct CDR3 sequences, about 73% being singletons. Co-extracted RNA and DNA came from around 20-30 mg of unsorted bulk tissue. Sequenced material: liver tumor tissue from sampling region 2. Subset defined: tumor region T2, inferior pole. The origin of the receptors is a middle-aged man with primary liver carcinoma and hepatitis B virus infection.

This clonotype was detected once. The chain has TRBV4-1 and TRBJ2-5; D is ambiguous. The CDR3 is 15 residues long. The germline V gene encodes CDR1 MGHRA and CDR2 YSYEKL. V lost 2 bases to trimming and J lost 3 bases, with 13 bases between them. CDR3 in DNA: TGCGCCAGCAGCCAAAATACGAACGGCAAAGAGACCCAGTACTTC. Protein: CASSQNTNGKETQYF.

In the case of this clonotype: Because the CDR3 is missing its conserved closing phenylalanine or tryptophan, this is likely a read error. J is TRBJ2-5 and V is TRBV5-6, with D perhaps TRBD2 (6 bases). This CDR3 spans 14 amino acids. Germline V gives CDR1 SGHDT, CDR2 YYEEEE. Trimming removed 9 bases from V and 3 bases from J, with 18 bases in between. The CDR3 is CANGLFGGEETQYL. CDR3 nucleotide sequence: TGTGCCAACGGCTTGTTCGGCGGGGAAGAGACCCAGTACTTA.

As to this clonotype: The junction and the germline gene differ at one end; a read error may be behind it. The chain links TRBV4-2 to TRBJ2-3, with a weak D call TRBD2 (6 bases). The germline gives CDR1 LGHNA, CDR2 YNFKEQ. The CDR3 spans 17 residues. The CDR3 region has the DNA TGTGCCAGCAGCCAAGATGGATACGGAGGGAACACGGATACGCAATATTTT. Amino acid sequence: CASSQDGYGGNTDTQYF.

The rearrangement links TRBV20-1 to TRBJ2-1; 11 nucleotides match TRBD2. Germline CDR1 reads DFQATT; CDR2 reads SNEGSKA (reference sequence). The CDR3 length is 14 residues. J was trimmed by 12 bases and V by 5 bases; bases with no gene match: 12. CDR3 loop: CSAPRLAGIIGQFF. In DNA, the CDR3 is TGCAGTGCTCCGAGACTAGCGGGGATCATTGGGCAGTTCTTC.

At least ten counts were recorded for this clonotype. This rearrangement joins TRBV5-1 to TRBJ2-3; unclear D gene. CDR1 and CDR2 from the germline V gene are SGHRS and YFSETQ. The CDR3 contains 14 residues. Trimming stripped 0 bases from V and 0 bases from J, with 5 bases between. In nucleotides, the CDR3 is TGCGCCAGCAGCTTGGCGGATAGCACAGATACGCAGTATTTT. Its protein is CASSLADSTDTQYF.

V gene TRBV6-1 combines with J gene TRBJ2-7; D possibly corresponds to TRBD2 (5 bases). The CDR3 runs 15 residues. Germline V gives CDR1 MNHNS, CDR2 SASEGT. The germline V and J ends were trimmed by 5 bases and 5 bases, with 19 bases remaining between them. The CDR3 bases are TGTGCCAGCAGTATAATGGCAAACCGGGGTGACGAGCAGTACTTC. This encodes CASSIMANRGDEQYF.

Turning to this clonotype: As the CDR3 is not closed by the conserved phenylalanine or tryptophan, this likely results from a read error. Because the CDR3's place on the DNA is in doubt, the DNA is left out and the CDR3 is given as listed by TCRdb. The rearrangement links TRBV11-2 to TRBJ2-1; the D call TRBD2 from the table was never checked on the DNA. The germline CDR1 and CDR2 sequences are SGHAT and FQNNGV. The CDR3 is 16 residues long, ends included. The CDR3 spells CANSLDIGLAMGEQLS.

Only a few counts were recorded for this clonotype. The CDR3 bases are TGTGCCAGCAGTTACTTGACGATGGGTTCGGCTGGTTACACCTTC. Its protein product is CASSYLTMGSAGYTF. The rearrangement links TRBV6-5 to TRBJ1-2; D remains ambiguous. The V and J ends lost 1 base and 11 bases respectively, with 20 bases between them. CDR1 MNHEY and CDR2 SVGAGI come from the germline V gene. CDR3 length equals 15 residues.